The rows below give T cell receptor beta chains drawn from one sample of a study of blood T cell repertoires in COVID-19. The method was immunoSEQ multiplex PCR; TCRdb's version includes in-frame clones alone and lacks a portion of them. The sample carries roughly 160,000 clones, about nine tenths recorded once. The source material was peripheral blood. Every receptor here comes from a man between 18 and 35 years old with acute or convalescent COVID-19. The CDR3 runs from the conserved cysteine through the conserved F or W.

CDR3aa | j_gene | v_gene
CASSRSGVNYGYTF | TRBJ1-2 | TRBV27
CASSYPGIHEQFF | TRBJ2-1 | TRBV6-5
CASSPGTKTSTQYF | TRBJ2-3 | TRBV6-5
CASSTYRGEYYGYTF | TRBJ1-2 | TRBV19
CASSAPRGLAGGLETQYF | TRBJ2-5 | TRBV7-9
CASSLGGSNSPLHF | TRBJ1-6 | TRBV11-2
CASSSPGGNEQYF | TRBJ2-7 | TRBV7-9
CSAQGQEVSF | TRBJ2-7 | TRBV20-1
CASSQGQTNIQYF | TRBJ2-4 | TRBV4-1
CASSWTRDYEQYF | TRBJ2-7 | TRBV28
CASSPPGWLARPTGELFF | TRBJ2-2 | TRBV7-9
CASSGTSGQETQYF | TRBJ2-5 | TRBV2
CASSGRNSNQPQHF | TRBJ1-5 | TRBV25-1
CASSSGRGPVLYEQYF | TRBJ2-7 | TRBV7-2
CASSLALNTEAFF | TRBJ1-1 | TRBV7-7
CASSSGRAGYEQYF | TRBJ2-7 | TRBV6-6
CASSVSPPDEQYF | TRBJ2-7 | TRBV9
CASSFGETQYF | TRBJ2-5 | TRBV6-6
CSVSNVRGQGDEQFF | TRBJ2-1 | TRBV29-1
CASSPGLAGYTYNEQFF | TRBJ2-1 | TRBV3-1/TRBV3-2
CASSQAWTFSYEQYF | TRBJ2-7 | TRBV27
CASSLGTGGNQPQHF | TRBJ1-5 | TRBV5-1
CASSIDRGGYEQYF | TRBJ2-7 | TRBV3-1/TRBV3-2
CASSLLVFVDRETETF | TRBJ1-2 | TRBV28
CASSPRSQGPSETQYF | TRBJ2-5 | TRBV18
CASSLVPDMNTEAFF | TRBJ1-1 | TRBV5-1
CASSTGQGGNTEAFF | TRBJ1-1 | TRBV11-2
CASSRFSGRGGETQYF | TRBJ2-5 | TRBV13
CASSAGQGRSPLHF | TRBJ1-6 | TRBV19
CASSGPGGSTEAFF | TRBJ1-1 | TRBV6-5
CASSLGGQSFEQYF | TRBJ2-7 | TRBV5-1
CASYLGVNTEAFF | TRBJ1-1 | TRBV5-1
CASSLWRDTGELFF | TRBJ2-2 | TRBV27
CSSLSSREAFF | TRBJ1-1 | TRBV29-1
CATSPPDRDTGELFF | TRBJ2-2 | TRBV24-1
CASSIGLLQLNTEAFF | TRBJ1-1 | TRBV19
CASSLGALGDSYEQYF | TRBJ2-7 | TRBV27
CASSPFDRENYGYTF | TRBJ1-2 | TRBV9
CASSFLTGAGENGYTF | TRBJ1-2 | TRBV5-1
CASSPGGGFTYEQYF | TRBJ2-7 | TRBV5-4
CASSTRDSYNEQFF | TRBJ2-1 | TRBV27
CASSGSGQETQYF | TRBJ2-5 | TRBV2
CASSSSDLPETQYF | TRBJ2-5 | TRBV5-6
CAWSVEGAMNTEAFF | TRBJ1-1 | TRBV30
CASSEGANTGELFF | TRBJ2-2 | TRBV3-1/TRBV3-2
CASSLEGTSWLQFF | TRBJ2-1 | TRBV7-9
CAIPGANTYEQYF | TRBJ2-7 | TRBV2
CATSGPGLTVNTEAFF | TRBJ1-1 | TRBV7-9
CASSQLLLAGGRNEQFF | TRBJ2-1 | TRBV14
CGQGQNYGYTF | TRBJ1-2 | TRBV2
CASSFVRDTEAFF | TRBJ1-1 | TRBV12-1
CASSSPGGTEAFF | TRBJ1-1 | TRBV5-1
CASSLGLENYEQYF | TRBJ2-7 | TRBV5-5
CASSPTLRTGGYEQYF | TRBJ2-7 | TRBV27
CAWSGGGSREKLFF | TRBJ1-4 | TRBV30
CATSRDRTASGNTIYF | TRBJ1-3 | TRBV15
CASSPIAGVETDTQYF | TRBJ2-3 | TRBV7-6